These 26 T cell receptor beta chains share one sample of origin, sequenced in a study of cytotoxic CD8 clonotypes in ibrutinib-treated CLL. Measured with immunoSEQ multiplex PCR; TCRdb has only the in-frame clones, and not every one. The table shows 25,000 to 30,000 clones, with roughly 69% occurring only once. This material consisted of PBMCs, taken after 24 months of ibrutinib treatment. These receptors were collected from a human donor with chronic lymphocytic leukemia.

The chain has TRBV27 and TRBJ1-6; D unresolved. The CDR3 is made up of 15 amino acids. Germline assignment: CDR1 MNHEY and CDR2 SMNVEV (reference sequence). Trimming took 6 bases from V and 6 from J, leaving 15 bases between them. Here the CDR3 reads CASSPRAVINSPLHF. CDR3 nucleotides: TGTGCCAGCAGCCCCCGGGCAGTAATTAATTCACCCCTCCACTTT.

The table lists this clone with a count of one. V and J are TRBV30 and TRBJ2-3; D could derive from TRBD1 or TRBD2 (6 bases each). Trimming cost V 2 bases and J 4 bases, with 10 bases left between them. The CDR3 runs to 13 residues. Germline V gives CDR1 GTSNPN, CDR2 SVGIG (reference sequence). Written as DNA, the CDR3 is TGTGCCTGGAGTCCGGGGGCCCCAGATACGCAGTATTTT. Protein sequence: CAWSPGAPDTQYF.

The chain uses TRBV7-2 and TRBJ2-1, with 10 bases identical to TRBD1. Germline V lookup: CDR1 SGHTA, CDR2 FQGNSA. The J segment lost 5 bases and the V segment lost 2 bases, leaving 3 bases of the junction unmatched. This CDR3 region has 15 residues. In nucleotides, the CDR3 is TGTGCCAGCAGCTTAATGGGGACAGGGGACAATGAGCAGTTCTTC. Protein sequence: CASSLMGTGDNEQFF.

The V call is TRBV28, the J call TRBJ1-5; D ambiguous. Deletions cut 7 bases from V and 2 bases from J, with 18 bases between. The CDR3 is 16 amino acids. From germline, CDR1 is MDHEN and CDR2 SYDVKM. CDR3 sequence (DNA): TGTGCCAGCACCCCCGTGGGGTCTTCGCGCAATCAGCCCCAGCATTTT. Its translation: CASTPVGSSRNQPQHF.

This clone was observed a handful of times. The chain employs TRBV29-1 and TRBJ2-7; D may match TRBD1 or TRBD2 (5 bases each). Looked up from germline, CDR1 is SQVTM and CDR2 is ANQGSEA. The CDR3 contains 14 residues. Trimming removed 6 bases at V and 0 bases at J, with 15 bases between. CDR3 nucleotides: TGCAGCGTACTAACGGCAGGGAGCTCCTACGAGCAGTACTTC. Its translation is CSVLTAGSSYEQYF.

This clone was detected many times. V usage is TRBV4-1 and J usage is TRBJ2-7, with 10 bases lining up with TRBD2. CDR3 length equals 16 residues. Germline CDR1 and CDR2: MGHRA and YSYEKL. The V segment lost 2 bases and the J segment 3 bases; nucleotides outside the gene matches: 7. The DNA for the CDR3 is TGCGCCAGCAGCCAACATCCAACTAGCGGGGTCTACGAGCAGTACTTC. This codes for CASSQHPTSGVYEQYF.

The chain carries TRBV4-1 and TRBJ1-3; D uncertain. From germline, CDR1 is MGHRA and CDR2 YSYEKL. CDR3 size: 18 residues. Trimming stripped 1 base from V and 2 bases from J, with 18 bases between. The CDR3 reads CASSQVVGREKAGNTIYF. CDR3 coding DNA: TGCGCCAGCAGCCAAGTAGTAGGTCGGGAGAAAGCTGGAAACACCATATATTTT.

This sequence joins TRBV30 and TRBJ1-2, with D possibly being TRBD1 (6 bases). This CDR3 has 13 amino acids. V was trimmed by 2 bases and J by 7 bases, leaving 14 bases between them. The germline gives CDR1 GTSNPN, CDR2 SVGIG (reference sequence). The CDR3 nucleotides are TGTGCCTGGAGTCTGGGGGGCTGGGCTGGCTACACCTTC. This encodes CAWSLGGWAGYTF.

This sequence joins TRBV15 and TRBJ1-3; D may be TRBD1 (5 bases). Germline V lookup: CDR1 LNHNV, CDR2 YYDKDF (reference sequence). The CDR3 length is 15 residues. Trimming removed 0 bases at V and 4 bases at J, with 10 bases between. This CDR3 reads CATSRDLGVGNTIYF. The CDR3 DNA sequence: TGTGCCACCAGCAGAGATCTGGGGGTCGGAAACACCATATATTTT.

This clone has just a few counts. V usage is TRBV7-8 and J usage is TRBJ2-7; tentatively, D is TRBD1 (6 bases). Between the trimmed V and J ends, which lost 4 bases and 0 bases, there was a span of 16 bases. Germline assignment: CDR1 SGHVS and CDR2 FQNEAQ. The CDR3 sequence is 16 residues long. Here the CDR3 reads CASSSGARDHSYEQYF. The CDR3 region has the DNA TGTGCCAGCAGCTCAGGGGCCAGGGACCACTCCTACGAGCAGTACTTC.

The rearrangement links TRBV6-1 to TRBJ1-2, with D hard to call. This CDR3 contains 8 residues. V lost 9 bases, J lost 9 bases, and 5 bases lay in between. CDR1 and CDR2 (germline): MNHNS, SASEGT. The CDR3 DNA reads TGTGCCAGTGGGCGCTACACCTTC. It specifies CASGRYTF.

V is TRBV9 and J is TRBJ1-2; the D is unclear. Germline-derived CDR1 and CDR2 are SGDLS and YYNGEE. CDR3 size: 13 residues. Trimming pared 4 bases from V and 1 base from J, leaving 8 bases between. The CDR3 sequence is CASSYNFNYGYTF. As DNA, the CDR3 is TGTGCCAGCAGCTATAACTTTAACTATGGCTACACCTTC.

This clone occurred a few times. This rearrangement joins TRBV19 to TRBJ1-6; the D is unclear. CDR1 LNHDA and CDR2 SQIVND come from the germline V gene (reference sequence). Trimming took 5 bases from V and 0 from J, leaving 14 bases between them. This CDR3 spans 17 amino acids. The CDR3 spells CASSSEGSFSYNSPLHF. CDR3 nucleotide sequence: TGTGCCAGTAGTTCAGAAGGGAGTTTCTCCTATAATTCACCCCTCCACTTT.

The chain joins TRBV19 to TRBJ1-5; TRBD1 is a possible D gene (5 bases). Germline CDR1 LNHDA, CDR2 SQIVND (reference sequence). V shed 8 bases and J shed 5 bases, with 19 bases lying between them. The CDR3 is made up of 15 amino acids. CDR3 sequence: CASSPPGRPHQPQHF. The CDR3, as DNA: TGTGCCAGTTCTCCCCCGGGGCGGCCTCATCAGCCCCAGCATTTT.

The chain carries TRBV27 and TRBJ2-5; 7 nucleotides match TRBD2. This CDR3 has 16 residues. Germline V lookup: CDR1 MNHEY, CDR2 SMNVEV (reference sequence). V was pared by 6 bases and J by 1 base, with 11 bases of the junction left unmatched. CDR3 in amino acids: CASSRVIAGLQETQYF. CDR3 bases: TGTGCCAGCAGCCGCGTTATAGCGGGCCTCCAAGAGACCCAGTACTTC.

This chain connects TRBV9 to TRBJ2-3; D uncertain. In germline, CDR1 is SGDLS, CDR2 YYNGEE. Deletions cut 4 bases from V and 3 bases from J, with 9 bases between. This CDR3 spans 13 amino acids. CDR3 region: CASSFLGTDTQYF. Written as DNA, the CDR3 is TGTGCCAGCAGCTTCCTGGGGACAGATACGCAGTATTTT. The complete variable domain, with remaining parts taken from reference TRBV9 and TRBJ2-3, reads DSGVTQTPKHLITATGQRVTLRCSPRSGDLSVYWYQQSLDQGLQFLIQYYNGEERAKGNILERFSAQQFPDLHSELNLSSLELGDSALYFCASSFLGTDTQYFGPGTRLTVL.

The J gene is TRBJ1-5, the V gene TRBV28, with D uncertain. Trimming shortened V by 3 bases and J by 0 bases, and 6 bases separated the two germline ends. CDR3 size: 14 residues. Germline CDR1 is MDHEN and CDR2 is SYDVKM. DNA for the CDR3: TGTGCCAGCAGTTTGACACCTAGCAATCAGCCCCAGCATTTT. Its translation: CASSLTPSNQPQHF. Based on the CDR3 plus reference TRBV28 and TRBJ1-5, the full variable domain is DVKVTQSSRYLVKRTGEKVFLECVQDMDHENMFWYRQDPGLGLRLIYFSYDVKMKEKGDIPEGYSVSREKKERFSLILESASTNQTSMYLCASSLTPSNQPQHFGDGTRLSIL.

J is TRBJ2-2 and V is TRBV5-5, with D possibly being TRBD2 (5 bases). Trimming shortened V by 10 bases and J by 3 bases, and 19 bases separated the two germline ends. CDR1 and CDR2 (germline): SGHKS, YYEKEE (reference sequence). The CDR3 totals 15 residues. The CDR3 DNA is TGTGCCTCGACTATAGTTGGGCTTTACACCGGGGAGCTGTTTTTT. It codes for CASTIVGLYTGELFF. Complete variable domain (other parts from reference TRBV5-5 and TRBJ2-2): DAGVTQSPTHLIKTRGQQVTLRCSPISGHKSVSWYQQVLGQGPQFIFQYYEKEERGRGNFPDRFSARQFPNYSSELNVNALLLGDSALYLCASTIVGLYTGELFFGEGSRLTVL.

The gene calls are TRBV5-5 and TRBJ1-4; TRBD1 aligns across 10 bases. The CDR3 covers 14 residues. The V gene end was trimmed by 4 bases and the J gene end by 7 bases; junction bases not matched to a gene: 4. CDR1 is SGHKS, CDR2 YYEKEE, per germline (reference sequence). The CDR3 is CASSLGQGSEKLFF. In DNA, the CDR3 is TGTGCCAGCAGCCTGGGACAGGGGAGTGAAAAACTGTTTTTT.

This clone was seen a few times. The V gene is TRBV7-9, the J gene TRBJ1-2; D is unresolved. Per germline, CDR1 SEHNR and CDR2 FQNEAQ (reference sequence). The V end was cut by 1 base, the J end by 4 bases, with 13 bases between. This CDR3 comprises 15 residues. The DNA for the CDR3 is TGTGCCAGCAGCTTAGGACCAGTGGAGGGCTATGGCTACACCTTC. Translating gives CASSLGPVEGYGYTF.

As regards this clone: The sample holds other DNA sequences that translate to the same CDR3. V usage is TRBV19 and J usage is TRBJ2-7, with TRBD2 matching 7 bases. The length of the CDR3 is 14 residues. The trim removed 2 bases at V and 3 bases at J, leaving 4 bases unmatched. CDR1 LNHDA and CDR2 SQIVND come from the germline V gene (reference sequence). This CDR3 is CASSITGGIYEQYF. The CDR3 DNA sequence: TGTGCCAGTAGTATAACGGGGGGAATCTACGAGCAGTACTTC.

The chain links TRBV7-2 to TRBJ2-5; a possible D gene is TRBD2 (6 bases). Germline assignment: CDR1 SGHTA and CDR2 FQGNSA. V lost 5 bases and J 0 bases, leaving 16 bases between the germline ends. The length of the CDR3 is 16 residues. The CDR3 nucleotides read TGTGCCAGCAGCGGACGGGGGACGGCGTACCAAGAGACCCAGTACTTC. It is translated as CASSGRGTAYQETQYF.

The V and J genes are TRBV19 and TRBJ1-5; D is uncertain. The V end was cut by 5 bases, the J end by 0 bases, with 11 bases between. The germline CDR1 and CDR2 sequences are LNHDA and SQIVND (reference sequence). This CDR3 comprises 15 residues. CDR3 DNA: TGTGCCAGTAGTCCTCTCGGGAATAGCAATCAGCCCCAGCATTTT. Translating it yields CASSPLGNSNQPQHF.

This clone turned up a few times. This chain connects TRBV5-4 to TRBJ2-7; TRBD1 agrees at 10 bases. V shed 4 bases and J 5 bases; nucleotides not matched to a gene: 6. Germline V gives CDR1 SGHNT, CDR2 YYREEE (reference sequence). The CDR3 length is 14 residues. The CDR3 is CASSLGQGINEQYF. CDR3 DNA sequence: TGTGCCAGCAGCCTGGGACAGGGGATAAACGAGCAGTACTTC.

The chain carries TRBV10-3 and TRBJ2-7; TRBD2 agrees at 9 bases. This CDR3 spans 14 amino acids. The trim removed 5 bases at V and 6 bases at J, leaving 8 bases unmatched. Germline CDR1 and CDR2: ENHRY and SYGVKD. CDR3 region: CAISPSGALAEQYF. In nucleotides, the CDR3 is TGTGCCATCAGTCCTAGCGGGGCCCTAGCCGAGCAGTACTTC.

This chain uses TRBV30 with TRBJ1-1; D is perhaps TRBD1 (5 bases). Germline-derived CDR1 and CDR2 are GTSNPN and SVGIG (reference sequence). V gave up 2 bases and J gave up 4 bases, with 14 bases separating them. This CDR3 is built from 14 residues. CDR3 DNA: TGTGCCTGGAGTCTCAGCATCGGGGGCACTGAAGCTTTCTTT. It translates to CAWSLSIGGTEAFF.